This T cell receptor (beta chain) was documented in a study of shared clonotypes between healthy human individuals. The study, taken as a whole, reports: Sequencing depth was expected to affect clonotype sharing among donors.

An even split of each subset's genomic DNA across several immunoSEQ plates was performed. Data came from immunoSEQ multiplex PCR; TCRdb stores just in-frame clones and leaves some out. In the table there are 490,000 or so clones, over 60% of which are singletons. In germline, CDR1 is GTSNPN, CDR2 SVGIG (reference sequence). The ends were cut back, 3 bases at V and 2 bases at J, with 11 bases in the middle. This CDR3 region has 13 residues. Healthy HIV-negative adults with no recent acute infections or vaccinations were recruited as donors. For genomic DNA, unsorted samples relied on about 90 million PBMCs. Concerning this clone itself: The antigen remains unidentified.

The clonotype comes from a middle-aged woman in good health. Some clones in this sample may be carry-over from other donors' samples. Sequencing was done on a sample of PBMCs. This chain connects TRBV30 to TRBJ2-7, with D tentatively TRBD1 or TRBD2 (5 bases each). For the CDR3, the DNA is TGTGCCTGGAGCGGGACCGCGCCCTACGAGCAGTACTTC. Translation gives CAWSGTAPYEQYF. The full variable domain, with the rest looked up from reference TRBV30 and TRBJ2-7, is SQTIHQWPATLVQPVGSPLSLECTVEGTSNPNLYWYRQAAGRGLQLLFYSVGIGQISSEVPQNLSASRPQDRQFILSSKKLLLSDSGFYLCAWSGTAPYEQYFGPGTRLTVT.